This T cell receptor (beta chain) came from a study of T cell repertoires in cytomegalovirus infection. Study at large: Through public TCR beta signatures, both CMV infection and matching HLA type were indicated. Study results and caveats: Totalled public TCR beta family frequency picked out people who carried CMV plus the relevant HLA. The ex vivo response showed dominance by HLA-C-restricted CMV-specific TCR beta clonotypes.

TCRdb reprocessed the reads via MiXCR and lists one record per CDR3 protein. This table holds 900,000 to 950,000 distinct CDR3 sequences, around 32% found once. This clonotype has a handful of counts. The antigen is unknown. The starting material was cultured CD8+ T cells from PBMCs, obtained from culture after CMV antigen stimulation. This clonotype was sampled from a human donor in good health (CMV status not recorded). Some clones in this sample may be carry-over from other donors' samples.

CDR3 nucleotide sequence: TGTGCCAGCAGCTTAGAGAAGGAGTCCTACGAGCAGTACTTC. It specifies CASSLEKESYEQYF. J is TRBJ2-7 and V is TRBV7-9; D not resolved. Germline V gene data show CDR1 as SEHNR and CDR2 as FQNEAQ (reference sequence). The CDR3 sequence is 14 residues long. V was pared by 1 base and J by 1 base, with 8 bases between.